This T cell receptor beta chain was retrieved from a study of blood T cell repertoires in COVID-19. This table comes from immunoSEQ multiplex PCR, and its TCRdb copy is limited to in-frame clones, with some not included. This table holds 470,000 or so clones, 70% to 90% found once. Germline V gene sequence: CDR1 MNHEY, CDR2 SVGEGT. There are 15 residues in the CDR3. Trimming removed 0 bases from V and 9 bases from J, with 15 bases in between. Sequencing was carried out using peripheral blood. This chain links TRBV6-2 or TRBV6-3 with TRBJ2-1; D is uncertain. This TCR came from a human donor in a cohort sampled during active COVID-19. As DNA, the CDR3 is TGTGCCAGCAGTTACTCGGCATCTACGCAGGTTGAGCAGTTCTTC. Translating it yields CASSYSASTQVEQFF.